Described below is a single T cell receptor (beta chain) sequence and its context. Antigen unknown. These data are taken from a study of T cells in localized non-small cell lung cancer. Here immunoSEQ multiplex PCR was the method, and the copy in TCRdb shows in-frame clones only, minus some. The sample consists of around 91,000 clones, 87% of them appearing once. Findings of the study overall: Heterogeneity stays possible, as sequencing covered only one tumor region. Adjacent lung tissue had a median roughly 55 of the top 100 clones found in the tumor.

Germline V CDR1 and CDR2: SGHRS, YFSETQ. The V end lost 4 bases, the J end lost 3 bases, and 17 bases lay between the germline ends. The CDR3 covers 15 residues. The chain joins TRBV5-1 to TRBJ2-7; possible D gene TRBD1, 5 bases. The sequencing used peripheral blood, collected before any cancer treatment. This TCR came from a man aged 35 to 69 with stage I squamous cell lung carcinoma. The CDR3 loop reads CASSLSQGRDYEQYF. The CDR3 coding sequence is TGCGCCAGCAGCCTTTCCCAGGGCAGGGACTACGAGCAGTACTTC.